This is a list of T cell receptor beta chains from one sample in a study of shared clonotypes between healthy human individuals. Sequencing used immunoSEQ multiplex PCR; TCRdb keeps in-frame clones, though not all of them. The sample contains roughly 1.5 million clones, around 98% of which appear only once. Sequencing was performed on naive CD4+ T cells sorted from blood. The origin of the receptors is a man aged 25 to 40 in good health. The CDR3 runs from the conserved cysteine through the conserved F or W. The D gene is left open where the match is weak. Expanded clones get a size class; other rows say once, few or many, or leave the size out.

v_call: TRBV4-1; j_call: TRBJ1-1; clone_size: NA; d_call: NA; cdr3_aa: CASSQGIGEEAFF; cdr3_nt: TGCGCCAGCAGCCAAGGAATAGGAGAGGAAGCTTTCTTT
v_call: TRBV7-9; j_call: TRBJ2-2; clone_size: once; d_call: NA; cdr3_aa: CASSEGRSTGELFF; cdr3_nt: TGTGCCAGCAGTGAGGGTCGTAGCACCGGGGAGCTGTTTTTT
v_call: TRBV11-2; j_call: TRBJ2-7; clone_size: NA; d_call: TRBD2; cdr3_aa: CASRPIRGVNEQYF; cdr3_nt: TGTGCCAGCAGGCCCATCCGGGGGGTCAACGAGCAGTACTTC
v_call: TRBV19; j_call: TRBJ1-1; clone_size: NA; d_call: TRBD1; cdr3_aa: CAVTPRGLTEAFF; cdr3_nt: TGTGCCGTAACCCCCAGGGGGCTCACTGAAGCTTTCTTT
v_call: TRBV30; j_call: TRBJ2-1; clone_size: NA; d_call: TRBD2; cdr3_aa: CAWTSGSEHEQFF; cdr3_nt: TGTGCCTGGACTAGCGGGAGTGAGCATGAGCAGTTCTTC
v_call: TRBV5-1; j_call: TRBJ1-4; clone_size: NA; d_call: NA; cdr3_aa: CASSLASQGTNEKLFF; cdr3_nt: TGCGCCAGCAGCTTGGCCTCACAGGGTACTAATGAAAAACTGTTTTTT
v_call: TRBV2; j_call: TRBJ2-5; clone_size: once; d_call: NA; cdr3_aa: CASSVERPETQYF; cdr3_nt: TGTGCCAGCAGTGTTGAGAGGCCAGAGACCCAGTACTTC
v_call: TRBV7-7; j_call: TRBJ2-7; clone_size: NA; d_call: TRBD1; cdr3_aa: CASSPDRGNEQYF; cdr3_nt: TGTGCTAGCAGCCCTGACAGGGGGAACGAGCAGTACTTC
v_call: TRBV5-1; j_call: TRBJ2-1; clone_size: NA; d_call: TRBD2; cdr3_aa: CASSIRSGLAGYNEQFF; cdr3_nt: TGCGCCAGCAGCATTAGGAGCGGACTAGCGGGTTACAATGAGCAGTTCTTC
v_call: TRBV18; j_call: TRBJ2-1; clone_size: NA; d_call: TRBD1; cdr3_aa: CASSLGQTTNEQFF; cdr3_nt: TGTGCCAGCTCGCTGGGACAGACCACCAATGAGCAGTTCTTC
v_call: TRBV7-8; j_call: TRBJ2-7; clone_size: NA; d_call: NA; cdr3_aa: CASSPRGDEQYF; cdr3_nt: TGTGCCAGCAGCCCACGAGGGGACGAGCAGTACTTC
v_call: TRBV7-2; j_call: TRBJ2-2; clone_size: NA; d_call: TRBD2; cdr3_aa: CASSSSGRPISGELFF; cdr3_nt: TGTGCCAGCAGCTCTAGCGGGAGACCAATAAGTGGGGAGCTGTTTTTT
v_call: TRBV19; j_call: TRBJ2-1; clone_size: NA; d_call: NA; cdr3_aa: CASNGGDNEQFF; cdr3_nt: TGTGCCAGTAACGGGGGCGACAATGAGCAGTTCTTC
v_call: TRBV12-2; j_call: TRBJ2-5; clone_size: NA; d_call: NA; cdr3_aa: CASRSQTGLGAGTQYF; cdr3_nt: TGTGCAAGTCGCTCCCAGACGGGACTAGGGGCAGGGACCCAGTACTTC
v_call: TRBV5-1; j_call: TRBJ2-5; clone_size: NA; d_call: NA; cdr3_aa: CASSSKDRQETQYF; cdr3_nt: TGCGCCAGCAGCTCCAAAGACAGGCAAGAGACCCAGTACTTC
v_call: TRBV10-2; j_call: TRBJ2-2; clone_size: NA; d_call: TRBD2; cdr3_aa: CASSFGLAGANTGELFF; cdr3_nt: TGCGCCAGCTCATTTGGGCTAGCGGGAGCGAACACCGGGGAGCTGTTTTTT
v_call: TRBV28; j_call: TRBJ2-1; clone_size: NA; d_call: NA; cdr3_aa: CASTLRRDRRRNEQFF; cdr3_nt: TGTGCCAGCACCCTTCGGAGGGACAGAAGAAGGAATGAGCAGTTCTTC
v_call: TRBV6-4; j_call: TRBJ2-2; clone_size: NA; d_call: NA; cdr3_aa: CASRRERNTGELFF; cdr3_nt: TGTGCCAGCAGGAGAGAGAGGAACACCGGGGAGCTGTTTTTT
v_call: TRBV18; j_call: TRBJ2-1; clone_size: NA; d_call: NA; cdr3_aa: CASSPLDQEFWGNEQFF; cdr3_nt: TGTGCCAGCTCACCATTAGACCAGGAGTTTTGGGGGAATGAGCAGTTCTTC
v_call: TRBV30; j_call: TRBJ1-5; clone_size: NA; d_call: NA; cdr3_aa: CAWSVSRGNQPQHF; cdr3_nt: TGTGCCTGGAGTGTAAGCAGGGGCAATCAGCCCCAGCATTTT
v_call: TRBV11-2; j_call: TRBJ1-3; clone_size: NA; d_call: TRBD1; cdr3_aa: CASTVRQGALSSGNTIYF; cdr3_nt: TGTGCCAGCACCGTACGGCAGGGGGCCTTGAGCTCTGGAAACACCATATATTTT
v_call: TRBV7-9; j_call: TRBJ1-4; clone_size: NA; d_call: NA; cdr3_aa: CASSLNNPRREKLFF; cdr3_nt: TGTGCCAGCAGCTTAAATAACCCCCGGAGGGAAAAACTGTTTTTT
v_call: TRBV4-3; j_call: TRBJ2-1; clone_size: NA; d_call: NA; cdr3_aa: CASSQDYAAGYNEQFF; cdr3_nt: TGCGCCAGCAGCCAAGATTATGCGGCGGGCTACAATGAGCAGTTCTTC
v_call: TRBV10-3; j_call: TRBJ2-1; clone_size: NA; d_call: TRBD2; cdr3_aa: CAISERTSEYNEQFF; cdr3_nt: TGTGCCATCAGTGAAAGGACTAGCGAATACAATGAGCAGTTCTTC
v_call: TRBV29-1; j_call: TRBJ2-1; clone_size: NA; d_call: TRBD2; cdr3_aa: CSGGLGEQFF; cdr3_nt: TGCAGCGGTGGACTAGGCGAGCAGTTCTTC
v_call: TRBV15; j_call: TRBJ1-1; clone_size: once; d_call: NA; cdr3_aa: CATLPSGHRRTEAFF; cdr3_nt: TGTGCCACCCTACCGTCGGGACACCGACGCACTGAAGCTTTCTTT
v_call: TRBV28; j_call: TRBJ2-4; clone_size: NA; d_call: NA; cdr3_aa: CASSLGGQAKNIQYF; cdr3_nt: TGTGCCAGCAGTTTAGGGGGGCAGGCCAAAAACATTCAGTACTTC
v_call: TRBV5-5; j_call: TRBJ2-2; clone_size: NA; d_call: NA; cdr3_aa: CASSLALQGRDTGELFF; cdr3_nt: TGTGCCAGCAGCTTGGCCCTCCAGGGAAGGGACACCGGGGAGCTGTTTTTT
v_call: TRBV5-1; j_call: TRBJ2-2; clone_size: NA; d_call: NA; cdr3_aa: CASSLVAGRTRELFF; cdr3_nt: TGCGCCAGCAGCTTGGTGGCTGGCAGGACCCGGGAGCTGTTTTTT
v_call: TRBV5-1; j_call: TRBJ2-7; clone_size: once; d_call: TRBD2; cdr3_aa: CASSLLAGGIEAYEQYF; cdr3_nt: TGCGCCAGCAGCTTGCTAGCGGGCGGAATCGAAGCCTACGAGCAGTACTTC
v_call: TRBV28; j_call: TRBJ2-7; clone_size: few; d_call: NA; cdr3_aa: CASSNRREQYF; cdr3_nt: TGTGCCAGCAGCAATAGGAGGGAGCAGTACTTC
v_call: TRBV18; j_call: TRBJ2-7; clone_size: NA; d_call: TRBD2; cdr3_aa: CASSPIYSAGGPSYEQYF; cdr3_nt: TGTGCCAGCTCACCAATATATAGCGCGGGAGGGCCTTCCTACGAGCAGTACTTC
v_call: TRBV28; j_call: TRBJ1-1; clone_size: NA; d_call: NA; cdr3_aa: CASSQGGVRGNTEAFF; cdr3_nt: TGTGCCAGCAGCCAAGGAGGGGTAAGGGGCAACACTGAAGCTTTCTTT
v_call: TRBV19; j_call: TRBJ2-5; clone_size: NA; d_call: TRBD1; cdr3_aa: CASSNTGGQETQYF; cdr3_nt: TGTGCCAGTAGTAACACAGGGGGCCAAGAGACCCAGTACTTC
v_call: TRBV6-5; j_call: TRBJ1-4; clone_size: NA; d_call: TRBD1; cdr3_aa: CASSNYRGRDEKLFF; cdr3_nt: TGTGCCAGCAGTAACTACAGGGGGCGAGATGAAAAACTGTTTTTT
v_call: TRBV4-1; j_call: TRBJ2-1; clone_size: NA; d_call: NA; cdr3_aa: CASSQRRAGAGEQFF; cdr3_nt: TGCGCCAGCAGCCAACGCAGGGCCGGGGCCGGTGAGCAGTTCTTC
v_call: TRBV5-6; j_call: TRBJ2-5; clone_size: NA; d_call: NA; cdr3_aa: CASSLERVSETQYF; cdr3_nt: TGTGCCAGCAGCTTGGAGAGGGTGTCGGAGACCCAGTACTTC
v_call: TRBV5-4; j_call: TRBJ2-7; clone_size: NA; d_call: TRBD2; cdr3_aa: CASSFGAGVSYEQYF; cdr3_nt: TGTGCCAGCAGCTTTGGGGCGGGAGTTTCCTACGAGCAGTACTTC
v_call: TRBV6-1; j_call: TRBJ2-7; clone_size: NA; d_call: NA; cdr3_aa: CASSPGQGVYEQYF; cdr3_nt: TGTGCCAGCTCACCGGGACAAGGGGTCTACGAGCAGTACTTC
v_call: TRBV7-9; j_call: TRBJ2-1; clone_size: NA; d_call: NA; cdr3_aa: CASSLARGESPVNEQFF; cdr3_nt: TGTGCCAGCAGCTTAGCGCGTGGGGAGAGCCCGGTAAATGAGCAGTTCTTC
v_call: TRBV12-5; j_call: TRBJ2-1; clone_size: NA; d_call: TRBD2; cdr3_aa: CASGLALLAGGAYNEQFF; cdr3_nt: TGTGCTAGTGGTTTGGCATTACTAGCGGGAGGGGCCTACAATGAGCAGTTCTTC
v_call: TRBV11-3; j_call: TRBJ2-1; clone_size: NA; d_call: TRBD2; cdr3_aa: CASSLDFGTRDNEQFF; cdr3_nt: TGTGCCAGCAGCTTAGATTTTGGGACTAGGGACAATGAGCAGTTCTTC
v_call: TRBV13; j_call: TRBJ2-7; clone_size: NA; d_call: TRBD2; cdr3_aa: CASNIALAGGEQYF; cdr3_nt: TGTGCCAGCAACATTGCCCTAGCGGGAGGCGAGCAGTACTTC
v_call: TRBV28; j_call: TRBJ2-7; clone_size: NA; d_call: NA; cdr3_aa: CASRRMWEQYF; cdr3_nt: TGTGCCAGCAGGCGTATGTGGGAGCAGTACTTC
v_call: TRBV10-3; j_call: TRBJ1-2; clone_size: NA; d_call: NA; cdr3_aa: CAISDQGRGYTF; cdr3_nt: TGTGCCATCAGTGACCAAGGACGAGGCTACACCTTC
v_call: TRBV5-1; j_call: TRBJ2-7; clone_size: NA; d_call: NA; cdr3_aa: CASSLTGTLSYEQYF; cdr3_nt: TGCGCCAGCAGCTTAACCGGGACTCTCTCCTACGAGCAGTACTTC
v_call: TRBV28; j_call: TRBJ1-1; clone_size: NA; d_call: NA; cdr3_aa: CASSLGDLRGNTEAFF; cdr3_nt: TGTGCCAGCAGTTTGGGTGACCTCCGGGGGAACACTGAAGCTTTCTTT
v_call: TRBV7-9; j_call: TRBJ1-1; clone_size: NA; d_call: TRBD1; cdr3_aa: CASSSTGIRNTEAFF; cdr3_nt: TGTGCCAGCAGCTCGACAGGGATTAGGAACACTGAAGCTTTCTTT
v_call: TRBV7-9; j_call: TRBJ2-2; clone_size: once; d_call: NA; cdr3_aa: CASTGATNTGELFF; cdr3_nt: TGTGCCAGCACCGGAGCGACGAACACCGGGGAGCTGTTTTTT
v_call: TRBV10-2; j_call: TRBJ2-3; clone_size: NA; d_call: NA; cdr3_aa: CASSPINPTQYF; cdr3_nt: TGCGCCAGCAGTCCTATAAACCCTACGCAGTATTTT
v_call: TRBV9; j_call: TRBJ2-1; clone_size: NA; d_call: NA; cdr3_aa: CASSRGQYNEQFF; cdr3_nt: TGTGCCAGCAGCCGAGGACAGTACAATGAGCAGTTCTTC
v_call: TRBV19; j_call: TRBJ2-7; clone_size: NA; d_call: TRBD1; cdr3_aa: CASSIESVGTGAYEQYF; cdr3_nt: TGTGCCAGTAGTATAGAATCCGTCGGGACAGGAGCCTACGAGCAGTACTTC
v_call: TRBV4-1; j_call: TRBJ1-4; clone_size: NA; d_call: NA; cdr3_aa: CASSQAGTNEKLFF; cdr3_nt: TGCGCCAGCAGCCAAGCGGGGACAAATGAAAAACTGTTTTTT
v_call: TRBV5-1; j_call: TRBJ2-2; clone_size: NA; d_call: TRBD2; cdr3_aa: CASSLVRERTGELFF; cdr3_nt: TGCGCCAGCAGCTTGGTGCGGGAGCGGACCGGGGAGCTGTTTTTT